One T cell receptor beta chain is described in this entry. The data were obtained in a study of blood T cell repertoires in COVID-19. Produced via immunoSEQ multiplex PCR; TCRdb's table is partial and in-frame only. The sample yields 150,000 to 200,000 clones, nearly 90% seen once. The receptor comes from a man between 18 and 35 years old who had recovered from COVID-19. Input material: peripheral blood.

The CDR3 region is CSGGETKGQPQHF. The CDR3 DNA follows: TGCAGCGGCGGGGAGACAAAGGGGCAGCCCCAGCATTTT. The rearrangement links TRBV29-1 to TRBJ1-5, with D maybe TRBD1 (5 bases). This CDR3 contains 13 residues. Trimming shortened V by 7 bases and J by 7 bases, and 17 bases separated the two germline ends. The germline V gene encodes CDR1 SQVTM and CDR2 ANQGSEA.